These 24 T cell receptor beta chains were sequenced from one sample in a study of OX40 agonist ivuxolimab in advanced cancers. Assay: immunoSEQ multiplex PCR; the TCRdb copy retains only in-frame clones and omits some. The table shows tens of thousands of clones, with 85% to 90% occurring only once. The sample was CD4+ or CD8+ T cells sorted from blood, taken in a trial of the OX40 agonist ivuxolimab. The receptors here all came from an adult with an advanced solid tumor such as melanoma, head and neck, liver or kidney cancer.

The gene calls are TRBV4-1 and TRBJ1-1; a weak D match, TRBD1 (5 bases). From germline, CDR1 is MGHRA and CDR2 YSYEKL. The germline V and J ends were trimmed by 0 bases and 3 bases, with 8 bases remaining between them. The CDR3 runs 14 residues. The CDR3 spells CASSQEGRDTEAFF. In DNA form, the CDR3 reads TGCGCCAGCAGCCAAGAGGGACGGGACACTGAAGCTTTCTTT.

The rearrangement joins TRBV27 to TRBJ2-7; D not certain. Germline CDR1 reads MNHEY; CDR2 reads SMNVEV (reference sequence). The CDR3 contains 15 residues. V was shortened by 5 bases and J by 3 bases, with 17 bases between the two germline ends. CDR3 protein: CASSPDFSTNYEQYF. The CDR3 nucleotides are TGTGCCAGCAGTCCAGACTTTTCCACTAACTACGAGCAGTACTTC.

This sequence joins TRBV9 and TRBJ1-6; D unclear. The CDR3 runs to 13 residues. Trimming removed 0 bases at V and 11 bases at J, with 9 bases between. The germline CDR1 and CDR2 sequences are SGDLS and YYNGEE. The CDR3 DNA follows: TGTGCCAGCAGCGTAGACGGTCTACCACCCCTCCACTTT. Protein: CASSVDGLPPLHF.

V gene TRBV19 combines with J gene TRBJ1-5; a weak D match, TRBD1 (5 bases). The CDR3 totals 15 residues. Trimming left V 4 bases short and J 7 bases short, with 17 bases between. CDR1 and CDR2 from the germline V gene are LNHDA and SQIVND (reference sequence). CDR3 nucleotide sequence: TGTGCCAGTAGTACGGGCGGGGGATCCGGGCAGCCCCAGCATTTT. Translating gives CASSTGGGSGQPQHF.

CDR3 nucleotides: TGTGCCAGCAGTACTTCAGGGGTGAATTATAGCAATCAGCCCCAGCATTTT. It is translated as CASSTSGVNYSNQPQHF. This chain uses TRBV2 with TRBJ1-5; a possible D gene is TRBD1 (6 bases). V lost 5 bases and J 0 bases, leaving 17 bases between the germline ends. The CDR3 is 17 amino acids. CDR1 and CDR2 (germline): SNHLY, FYNNEI.

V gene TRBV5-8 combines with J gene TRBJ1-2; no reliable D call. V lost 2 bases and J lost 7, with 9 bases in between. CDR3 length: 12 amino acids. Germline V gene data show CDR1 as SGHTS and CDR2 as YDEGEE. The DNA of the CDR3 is TGTGCCAGCAGCTTCGGTACGGCTGGCTACACCTTC. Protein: CASSFGTAGYTF.

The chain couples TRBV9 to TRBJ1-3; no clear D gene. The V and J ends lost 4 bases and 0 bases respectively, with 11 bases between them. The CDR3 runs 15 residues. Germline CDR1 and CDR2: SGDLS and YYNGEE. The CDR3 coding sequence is TGTGCCAGCAGCCCCGACGGCGGCTCTGGAAACACCATATATTTT. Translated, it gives CASSPDGGSGNTIYF.

CDR3 sequence reads: CSVELGAGTGELFF. For the CDR3, the DNA is TGCAGCGTTGAATTGGGGGCGGGCACCGGGGAGCTGTTTTTT. This chain joins TRBV29-1 and TRBJ2-2, with TRBD1 as a possible D gene (6 bases). The CDR3 is made up of 14 amino acids. Trimming took off 2 bases at V and 4 bases at J, with 11 bases between the two ends. Per germline, CDR1 SQVTM and CDR2 ANQGSEA.

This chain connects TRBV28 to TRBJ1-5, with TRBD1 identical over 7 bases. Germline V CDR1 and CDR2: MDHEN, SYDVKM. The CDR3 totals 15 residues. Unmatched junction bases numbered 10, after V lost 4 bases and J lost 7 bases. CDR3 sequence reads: CASSYHRGLRQPQHF. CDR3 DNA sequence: TGTGCCAGCAGTTACCACAGGGGCCTCAGGCAGCCCCAGCATTTT.

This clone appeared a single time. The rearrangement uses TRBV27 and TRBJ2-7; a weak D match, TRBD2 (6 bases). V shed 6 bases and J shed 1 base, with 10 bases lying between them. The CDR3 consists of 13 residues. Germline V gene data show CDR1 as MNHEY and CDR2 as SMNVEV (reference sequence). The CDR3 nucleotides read TGTGCCAGCAGGGCGGGGATATCCTACGAGCAGTACTTC. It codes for CASRAGISYEQYF.

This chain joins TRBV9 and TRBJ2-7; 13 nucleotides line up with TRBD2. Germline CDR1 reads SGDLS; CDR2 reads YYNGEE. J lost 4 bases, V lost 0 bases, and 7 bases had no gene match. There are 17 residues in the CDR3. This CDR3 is CASSVADGLAGEYEQYF. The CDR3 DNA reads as TGTGCCAGCAGCGTAGCCGACGGACTAGCGGGAGAGTACGAGCAGTACTTC.

CDR3 bases: TGTGCCAGCAGCTTAGTACTTGCTCTGGGTACCTACGAGCAGTACTTC. Its protein is CASSLVLALGTYEQYF. The chain has TRBV7-9 and TRBJ2-7; D unresolved. CDR3 length: 16 amino acids. Germline CDR1 is SEHNR and CDR2 is FQNEAQ (reference sequence). Trimming pared 1 base from V and 2 bases from J, leaving 15 bases between.

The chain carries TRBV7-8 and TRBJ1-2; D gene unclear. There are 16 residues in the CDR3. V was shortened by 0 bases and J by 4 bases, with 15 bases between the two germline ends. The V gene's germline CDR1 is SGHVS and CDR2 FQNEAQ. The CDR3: CASSLAFDPSGYGYTF. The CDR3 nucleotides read TGTGCCAGCAGCTTAGCTTTCGATCCCTCGGGCTATGGCTACACCTTC.

CDR3 protein: CASSLAGVLYEQYF. The CDR3, as DNA: TGTGCCAGCAGCTTAGCGGGGGTCCTCTACGAGCAGTACTTC. This rearrangement joins TRBV7-9 to TRBJ2-7; D tentatively fits TRBD1 or TRBD2 (5 bases each). V shed 0 bases and J shed 3 bases, with 9 bases lying between them. Looked up from germline, CDR1 is SEHNR and CDR2 is FQNEAQ (reference sequence). This CDR3 is built from 14 residues.

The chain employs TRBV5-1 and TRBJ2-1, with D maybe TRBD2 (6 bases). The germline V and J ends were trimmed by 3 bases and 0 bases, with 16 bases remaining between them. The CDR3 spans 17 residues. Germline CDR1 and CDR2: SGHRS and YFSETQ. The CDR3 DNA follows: TGCGCCAGCAGCTCGGGTGACGGAGGGACCTCCTACAATGAGCAGTTCTTC. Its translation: CASSSGDGGTSYNEQFF.

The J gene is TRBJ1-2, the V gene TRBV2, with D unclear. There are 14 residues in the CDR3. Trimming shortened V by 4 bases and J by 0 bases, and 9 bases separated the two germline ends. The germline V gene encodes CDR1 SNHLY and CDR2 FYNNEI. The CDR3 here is CASSASGANYGYTF. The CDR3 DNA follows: TGTGCCAGCAGTGCATCGGGAGCTAACTATGGCTACACCTTC. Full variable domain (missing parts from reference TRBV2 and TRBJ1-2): EPEVTQTPSHQVTQMGQEVILRCVPISNHLYFYWYRQILGQKVEFLVSFYNNEISEKSEIFDDQFSVERPDGSNFTLKIRSTKLEDSAMYFCASSASGANYGYTFGSGTRLTVV.

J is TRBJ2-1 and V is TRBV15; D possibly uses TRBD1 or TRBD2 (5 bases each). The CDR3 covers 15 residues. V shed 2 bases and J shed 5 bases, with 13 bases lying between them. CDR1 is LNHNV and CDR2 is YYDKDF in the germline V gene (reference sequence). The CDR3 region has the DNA TGTGCCACCAGCAGAACCCGGGACGGGAACAATGAGCAGTTCTTC. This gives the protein CATSRTRDGNNEQFF. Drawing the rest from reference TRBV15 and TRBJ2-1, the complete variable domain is DAMVIQNPRYQVTQFGKPVTLSCSQTLNHNVMYWYQQKSSQAPKLLFHYYDKDFNNEADTPDNFQSRRPNTSFCFLDIRSPGLGDTAMYLCATSRTRDGNNEQFFGPGTRLTVL.

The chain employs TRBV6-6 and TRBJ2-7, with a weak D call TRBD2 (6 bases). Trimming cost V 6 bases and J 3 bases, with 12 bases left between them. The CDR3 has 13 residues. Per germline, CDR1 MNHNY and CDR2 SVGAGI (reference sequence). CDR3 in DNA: TGTGCCAGCAGGGGGAGGATGAACTACGAGCAGTACTTC. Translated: CASRGRMNYEQYF.

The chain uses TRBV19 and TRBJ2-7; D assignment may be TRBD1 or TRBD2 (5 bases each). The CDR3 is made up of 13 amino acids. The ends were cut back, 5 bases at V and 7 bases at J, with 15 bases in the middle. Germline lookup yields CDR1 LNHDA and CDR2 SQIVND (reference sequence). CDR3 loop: CASSEGRGWEQYF. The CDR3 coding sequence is TGTGCCAGTAGTGAGGGAAGGGGATGGGAGCAGTACTTC.

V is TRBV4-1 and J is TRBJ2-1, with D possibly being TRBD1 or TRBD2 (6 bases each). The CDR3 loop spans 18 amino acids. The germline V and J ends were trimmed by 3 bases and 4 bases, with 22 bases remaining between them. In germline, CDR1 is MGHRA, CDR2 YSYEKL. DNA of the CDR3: TGCGCCAGCAGCCACCCCTCCGGGGGCCAGCGGCGTTACAATGAGCAGTTCTTC. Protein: CASSHPSGGQRRYNEQFF.

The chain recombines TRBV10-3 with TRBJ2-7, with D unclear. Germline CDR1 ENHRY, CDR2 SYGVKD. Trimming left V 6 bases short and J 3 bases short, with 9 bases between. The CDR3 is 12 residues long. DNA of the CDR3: TGTGCCATCAGCGCAAACCTCTACGAGCAGTACTTC. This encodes CAISANLYEQYF.

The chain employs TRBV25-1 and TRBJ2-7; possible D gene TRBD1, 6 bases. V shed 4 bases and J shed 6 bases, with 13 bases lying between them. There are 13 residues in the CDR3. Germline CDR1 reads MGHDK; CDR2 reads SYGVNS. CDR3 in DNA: TGTGCCAGCAGTGCAGGGGTTGTGGCCGAGCAGTACTTC. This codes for CASSAGVVAEQYF.

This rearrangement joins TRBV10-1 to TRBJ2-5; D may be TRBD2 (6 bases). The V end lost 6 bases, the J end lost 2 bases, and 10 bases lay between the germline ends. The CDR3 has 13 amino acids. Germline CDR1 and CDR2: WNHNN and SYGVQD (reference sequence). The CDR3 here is CASSAGPQETQYF. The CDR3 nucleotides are TGCGCCAGCAGCGCGGGGCCTCAAGAGACCCAGTACTTC.

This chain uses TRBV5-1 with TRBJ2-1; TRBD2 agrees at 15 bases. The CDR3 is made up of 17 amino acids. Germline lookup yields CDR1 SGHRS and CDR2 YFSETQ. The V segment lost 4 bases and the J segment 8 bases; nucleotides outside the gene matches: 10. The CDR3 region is CASSEGTRTSGRDEQFF. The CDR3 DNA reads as TGCGCCAGCAGCGAAGGGACCCGGACTAGCGGGAGGGATGAGCAGTTCTTC.